This TCR beta chain was sequenced during a study of TIL therapy for anti-PD-1-resistant metastatic lung cancer (dated by TCRdb to about 2021). Describing the broader study: Before any PD-1/PD-L1 blockade was given, tumors were harvested, nivolumab was then administered, and patients who progressed went on to receive lymphodepletion, an infusion of expanded TIL, and IL-2. Most of the cohort had lung adenocarcinoma, several tumors were EGFR-mutant and two were ALK-rearranged, and half of the patients were current or former smokers. A median age of 54 years (range roughly 38-75) and a median tumor PD-L1 proportion score of 6% were recorded among enrolled patients. Across the cohort, whole-exome sequencing showed a median non-synonymous tumor mutation burden of under 1.8 mutations per megabase. T cell receptor beta sequencing of tumor and peripheral blood served to follow clonotypes across the tumor, the expanded TIL product, and serial blood samples.

Using bias-controlled multiplex PCR with the immunoSEQ v3 hsTCRB kit, the TCR beta CDR3 regions were amplified from genomic DNA. TCR libraries were sequenced on an Illumina NextSeq 500 to 2 million to 2.5 million read pairs for survey level or 5-6 million for deep level. The authors' analysis ran thus. V, D and J genes were assigned, non-productive sequences were removed, and clonality was reported by immunoSEQ Analyzer software. Repertoires were compared using productive Simpson clonality and Morisita overlap index of productive TRB rearrangements between infused TIL and blood. For each clone in blood, the absolute clonotype count was estimated by multiplying the lymphocyte count by the CD3+ fraction and by the clone's productive frequency. TCRdb provides this immuneACCESS table in a form limited to in-frame rearrangements. Some clones are lacking; in checked studies, under half of them reflect an unresolved V gene, and why the rest are absent is not known. That table supplies the V and J calls and clone size; D and trimming were determined from the DNA. The sample records under 70,000 clones, roughly 84% of which are singletons. About 2.5% of the sample is held by the ten biggest clonotypes.

Points on this clone: This receptor's antigen is unknown. No clone much larger than this one lies a single base away; base qualities are absent.

Reading the germline V gene gives CDR1 SNHLY and CDR2 FYNNEI. Inclusive of the bounding cysteine and phenylalanine, the CDR3 is 14 residues long. Only the CDR3 DNA stays, 42 bases, in frame from base 1. At the junction V is shortened by 5 bases and J by 6 bases, with 14 bases in between. General findings and caveats noted by the study authors: Clonotypes from the infused TIL partially replaced the baseline peripheral repertoire and then declined over months, and persistence showed no apparent association with response. Generalizability was limited because the cohort was highly selected, with more treatment-naive, never-smoker and oncogene-addicted patients included than is typical. The study protocol defined all tumor marker inferences as exploratory.

What this sample's time point label stands for: pre-treatment sample, taken before nivolumab and TIL therapy. Adults with stage 4 NSCLC were enrolled from late 2017 to January 2020 in a dual-center phase I trial. The samples were drawn from an open-label, single-arm phase I trial testing tumor-infiltrating lymphocyte therapy combined with nivolumab in advanced non-small cell lung cancer. Mononuclear cells from blood collected in EDTA tubes were isolated on a Ficoll gradient and snap-frozen as pellets, and DNA was then extracted using a Qiagen mini-prep kit. The chain couples TRBV2 to TRBJ2-1; there is no confident call for the D gene. This material consisted of blood, taken at baseline. The sequence was collected from a person aged 25-85 years with non-small cell lung cancer. At the DNA level, the sequence is TGTGCCAGCAGTAATATTGAGATAGGCAATGAGCAGTTCTTC. The translation is CASSNIEIGNEQFF.